This T cell receptor (beta chain) emerged from a study of OX40 agonist ivuxolimab in advanced cancers. Trimming left V 1 base short and J 3 bases short, with 13 bases between. Per germline, CDR1 MNHEY and CDR2 SMNVEV (reference sequence). This CDR3 has 15 amino acids. Study observations and caveats: Antigen targets of the expanded peripheral T cells went undetermined. Among the nonresponders, some also had low normalized T-cell clonal expansion.

Measured with immunoSEQ multiplex PCR; TCRdb has only the in-frame clones, and not every one. The sample consists of 60,000 to 85,000 clones, approximately 90% of them appearing once. With respect to this clone: Its antigen remains unidentified.

Sequencing used CD4+ or CD8+ T cells sorted from blood, obtained in a trial of the OX40 agonist ivuxolimab. The receptor's source is an adult with an advanced solid tumor such as melanoma, head and neck, liver or kidney cancer. This rearrangement joins TRBV27 to TRBJ2-7; D is possibly TRBD1 (6 bases). The CDR3, as DNA: TGTGCCAGCAGTTTATATTTCAGGGGCGGCTACGAGCAGTACTTC. It translates to CASSLYFRGGYEQYF.